A selection of T cell receptor beta chains follows, all from one sample in a study of blood T cell repertoires in COVID-19. Data came from immunoSEQ multiplex PCR; TCRdb stores just in-frame clones and leaves some out. The profile shows roughly 50,000 clones, around 90% of them singletons. Sequencing was done on a sample of peripheral blood. These receptors were obtained from a man older than 75 with acute or convalescent COVID-19. CDR3s include the opening cysteine and the closing phenylalanine or tryptophan. The order of the fields is D gene, J gene, clone size, V gene, CDR3 DNA, CDR3 protein. A D gene is named only where the DNA matches it firmly. Expanded clones get a size class; other rows say once, few or many, or leave the size out.

. TRBJ2-6 . TRBV5-1 TGCGCCAGCAGCCCACAGACTACTGGGGCCAACGTCCTGACTTTC CASSPQTTGANVLTF
. TRBJ2-7 . TRBV27 TGTGCCAGCAGTCCCCTGACAGGTGTCTACGAGCAGTACTTC CASSPLTGVYEQYF
TRBD1 TRBJ1-1 . TRBV5-1 TGCGCCAGCAGCCCCGGGACAGGGGTCCAAAGGAACACTGAAGCTTTCTTT CASSPGTGVQRNTEAFF
. TRBJ2-5 . TRBV6-5 TGTGCCAGCAGTTACGGCCTGAGGGAGACCCAGTACTTC CASSYGLRETQYF
TRBD1 TRBJ1-5 . TRBV19 TGTGCCAGTAGTAACAGGGGGCCCGATCAGCCCCAGCATTTT CASSNRGPDQPQHF
TRBD2 TRBJ2-1 . TRBV2 TGTGCCAGCAGTAGGACTAGCGGGGACTACAATGAGCAGTTCTTC CASSRTSGDYNEQFF
TRBD1 TRBJ1-5 . TRBV6-2/TRBV6-3 TGTGCCAGCAGTCCCAGAAGACAGGGGTGGGCAGGCTTCAATCAGCCCCAGCATTTT CASSPRRQGWAGFNQPQHF
. TRBJ1-3 . TRBV7-2 TGTGCCAGCAGCTTATTGTACCCCGGCTCTGGAAACACCATATATTTT CASSLLYPGSGNTIYF
TRBD1 TRBJ1-2 . TRBV27 TGTGCCAGCAGTCTGGGCCCGGACAGGGGCGGCTACACCTTC CASSLGPDRGGYTF
. TRBJ2-2 . TRBV11-2 TGTGCCAGCAGCTTCCCGGGCACCGGGGAGCTGTTTTTT CASSFPGTGELFF
. TRBJ2-1 . TRBV20-1 TGCAGTGCATCACCCAGGGGTGAGCAGTTCTTC CSASPRGEQFF
TRBD2 TRBJ2-1 . TRBV5-4 TGTGCCAGCAGCTCCGGGGGGGCCACCTACAATGAGCAGTTCTTC CASSSGGATYNEQFF
. TRBJ2-6 . TRBV3-1/TRBV3-2 TGTGCCAGCAGCCAGAGCCGGAGCCCTGGGGCCAACGTCCTGACTTTC CASSQSRSPGANVLTF
. TRBJ2-6 once TRBV29-1 TGCAGCGTTGAAACAGACGGGGCCAACGTCCTGACTTTC CSVETDGANVLTF
TRBD1 TRBJ1-1 . TRBV7-3 TGTGCCAGCAGCTCAATACACCTGGGACAGGGGAGGATGAACACTGAAGCTTTCTTT CASSSIHLGQGRMNTEAFF
. TRBJ2-1 . TRBV15 TGTGCCACCAGCAGAGCCGGGCGGGGGCCAGCACATGAGCAGTTCTTC CATSRAGRGPAHEQFF
TRBD2 TRBJ2-2 . TRBV9 TGTGCCAGCAGCGTACCTAGCGGGGGGATCGGGGAGCTGTTTTTT CASSVPSGGIGELFF
TRBD2 TRBJ2-2 . TRBV7-9 TGTGCCAGCAGCCCAGAGACCGGGGGGGCCCCCGGGGAGCTGTTTTTT CASSPETGGAPGELFF
TRBD1 TRBJ1-6 once TRBV18 TGTGCCAGCTCACAACGGGACAGAAATTCACCCCTCCACTTT CASSQRDRNSPLHF
TRBD2 TRBJ2-5 . TRBV7-2 TGTGCCAGCAGCCACCTAGCGGGGGTCCAAGAGACCCAGTACTTC CASSHLAGVQETQYF
. TRBJ2-1 . TRBV18 TGTGCCAGCTCACCACCGATAGGGGCCCTTTACAATGAGCAGTTCTTC CASSPPIGALYNEQFF
. TRBJ2-5 . TRBV24-1 TGTGCCACCTCTAACAGAGCACAAGAGACCCAGTACTTC CATSNRAQETQYF
. TRBJ1-2 . TRBV7-9 TGTGCCAGCAGCTTAAACGGAGGGGATGGCTACACCTTC CASSLNGGDGYTF
. TRBJ1-2 . TRBV5-1 TGCGCCAGCAGCCCCCGGGAGGGCTATGGCTACACCTTC CASSPREGYGYTF
. TRBJ1-1 few TRBV7-6 TGTGCCTCCGGAGTGCAGAAGGTTCAGACCACTTCGAACACTGAAGCTTTCTTT CASGVQKVQTTSNTEAFF
. TRBJ1-5 . TRBV27 TGTGCCAGCAGTTTAGCCGCCGCCGGGAGCGGTCAGCCCCAGCATTTT CASSLAAAGSGQPQHF
TRBD2 TRBJ2-1 . TRBV6-5 TGTGCCAGCACGCCTAGCGGGGGGGCCTACAATGAGCAGTTCTTC CASTPSGGAYNEQFF
TRBD2 TRBJ2-7 . TRBV11-2 TGTGCCAGCAGCTTAGACGGGAGGCCCCAGTACTTC CASSLDGRPQYF
TRBD1 TRBJ1-1 . TRBV30 TGTGCCTGGGCACCCTACAGGGGGAACACTGAAGCTTTCTTT CAWAPYRGNTEAFF
. TRBJ2-7 . TRBV19 TGTGCCAGTAGTGCCGGCGGCACGGCCTACGAGCAGTACTTC CASSAGGTAYEQYF
. TRBJ1-5 . TRBV6-2/TRBV6-3 TGTGCCAGCAGCAGACAGGCGGCGCCCCAGCATTTT CASSRQAAPQHF
TRBD1 TRBJ2-2 . TRBV18 TGTGCCAGCTCACCCGGGACAGGGTCGACCGGGGAGCTGTTTTTT CASSPGTGSTGELFF
TRBD1 TRBJ1-2 . TRBV7-9 TGTGCCAGCAGCTTTGGAGGGGGCAGTTTGGGCTACACCTTC CASSFGGGSLGYTF
. TRBJ2-7 . TRBV10-1 TGCGCCAGCAGTGAAGGGCAGGGAGGCTACGAGCAGTACTTC CASSEGQGGYEQYF
TRBD1 TRBJ2-7 . TRBV29-1 TGCAGCGGAGGGGACAGCGGCTACGAGCAGTACTTC CSGGDSGYEQYF
TRBD1 TRBJ2-5 . TRBV10-3 TGTGCCATCAGTGAGTCCGGGACAGGTCTTTATTTTCAAGAGACCCAGTACTTC CAISESGTGLYFQETQYF
. TRBJ2-7 . TRBV15 TGTGCCACCAGCAGGGCCGGGGAGAGCCACGAGCAGTACTTC CATSRAGESHEQYF
. TRBJ2-3 few TRBV2 TGTGCCTGCCCTGGGGGAGGTACGCAGTATTTT CACPGGGTQYF
. TRBJ2-1 . TRBV6-5 TGTGCCAGTCCTACCCGTGGTGAGCAGTTCTTC CASPTRGEQFF
. TRBJ1-1 . TRBV3-1/TRBV3-2 TGTGCCAGCAGTCAGACAGGGAACACTGAAGCTTTCTTT CASSQTGNTEAFF
TRBD2 TRBJ2-7 . TRBV7-8 TGTGCCAGCAGCTTAGCGATGGCTAGCGGGGGTACCTACGAGCAGTACTTC CASSLAMASGGTYEQYF
. TRBJ2-6 . TRBV7-9 TGTGCCAGCAGCTTCCAGGCAACTGGGGCCAACGTCCTGACTTTC CASSFQATGANVLTF
. TRBJ1-4 . TRBV9 TGTGCCAGCAGCCCTGAGAGGGGAGGGGCTAATGAAAAACTGTTTTTT CASSPERGGANEKLFF
. TRBJ2-7 . TRBV4-1 TGCGCCAGCAGCCAAGATCAGGGGAGAAGGGGCGAGCAGTACTTC CASSQDQGRRGEQYF
. TRBJ2-2 . TRBV27 TGTGCCAGCAGTTCCAGGCGGGGCGGGGAGCTGTTTTTT CASSSRRGGELFF
. TRBJ1-5 . TRBV9 TGTGCCAGCAGCCCTCTCGGGGGTAGCAATCAGCCCCAGCATTTT CASSPLGGSNQPQHF
. TRBJ2-3 . TRBV9 TGTGCCAGCAGCCAGGGACTGACAGATACGCAGTATTTT CASSQGLTDTQYF
. TRBJ1-1 medium-sized TRBV5-1 TGCGCCAGCAGCTTGGATTGGGCAGGGTCGGATGAAGCTTTCTTT CASSLDWAGSDEAFF
. TRBJ2-1 . TRBV7-2 TGTGCCAGCAGCTCCGGGACACTAAGGAGCAATGAGCAGTTCTTC CASSSGTLRSNEQFF
TRBD2 TRBJ2-5 . TRBV3-1/TRBV3-2 TGTGCCAGCAGCCAAGGCAGCGGGGGTTTCCAAGAGACCCAGTACTTC CASSQGSGGFQETQYF
. TRBJ1-1 . TRBV2 TGTGCCAGCAGTGGCCTTCAGGGGAGGAACACTGAAGCTTTCTTT CASSGLQGRNTEAFF
TRBD1 TRBJ2-5 . TRBV7-6 TGTGCCAGCAGCTATGGACAGGGGGCCTATGGAGAGACCCAGTACTTC CASSYGQGAYGETQYF
. TRBJ1-1 once TRBV7-3 TGTGCCAGCAGCTCCCAGGGAGGCACTGAAGCTTTCTTT CASSSQGGTEAFF